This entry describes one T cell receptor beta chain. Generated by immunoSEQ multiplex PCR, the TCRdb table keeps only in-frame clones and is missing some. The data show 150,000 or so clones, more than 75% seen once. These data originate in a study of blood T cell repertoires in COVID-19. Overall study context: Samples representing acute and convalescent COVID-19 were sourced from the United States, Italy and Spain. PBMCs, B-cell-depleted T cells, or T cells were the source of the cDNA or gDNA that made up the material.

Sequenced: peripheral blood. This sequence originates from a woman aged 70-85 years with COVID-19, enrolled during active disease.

Here the CDR3 DNA reads TGCGCCAGCAGCTTGGGGGCAGGCGGGGGTCAGCCCCAGCATTTT. Its protein product is CASSLGAGGGQPQHF. This sequence joins TRBV5-1 and TRBJ1-5, with D possibly TRBD1 on 5 matching bases. Trimming removed 0 bases from V and 6 bases from J, with 13 bases in between. This CDR3 is built from 15 residues. Per the germline V gene, CDR1 is SGHRS and CDR2 is YFSETQ.